The 5 T cell receptor beta chains presented below share a single source sample, sequenced in a study of OX40 agonist ivuxolimab in advanced cancers. Sequencing used immunoSEQ multiplex PCR; TCRdb keeps in-frame clones, though not all of them. The table records 150,000 to 190,000 clones, roughly 94% of them present only once. Material: CD4+ or CD8+ T cells sorted from blood, obtained in a trial of the OX40 agonist ivuxolimab. The origin of the receptors is an adult with an advanced solid tumor such as melanoma, head and neck, liver or kidney cancer.

CDR3 protein: CARSPPWVDTEAFF. The CDR3 nucleotides read TGTGCCAGAAGCCCCCCTTGGGTGGACACTGAAGCTTTCTTT. V and J are TRBV7-5 and TRBJ1-1. TRBV7-5 is designated a pseudogene. There are 14 residues in the CDR3.

The rearrangement links TRBV7-6 to TRBJ1-3, with 10 bases lining up with TRBD1. Germline loops: CDR1 SGHVS, CDR2 FNYEAQ. The CDR3 is 21 residues long. V lost 0 bases, J lost 0 bases, and 14 bases stayed unmatched. The DNA for the CDR3 is TGTGCCAGCAGCTTAGCGGCTCTACTTCCCGGGACAGGGGTCTCTGGAAACACCATATATTTT. Translation gives CASSLAALLPGTGVSGNTIYF.

The chain is built from TRBV4-1 and TRBJ2-1; D remains unclear. V dropped 4 bases and J dropped 7 bases, with 5 bases sitting between them. The CDR3 loop spans 11 amino acids. Germline CDR1 reads MGHRA; CDR2 reads YSYEKL. The CDR3 protein is CASSRANEQFF. The CDR3 DNA sequence: TGCGCCAGCAGCCGAGCGAATGAGCAGTTCTTC.

J is TRBJ1-1 and V is TRBV18, with TRBD1 matching over 7 bases. Germline V CDR1 and CDR2: KGHSH, LQKENI. The CDR3 loop spans 15 amino acids. J lost 2 bases, V lost 4 bases, and 7 bases had no gene match. In DNA, the CDR3 is TGTGCCAGCTCACTATCGGGACAGCTCAACACTGAAGCTTTCTTT. Protein: CASSLSGQLNTEAFF.

The rearrangement joins TRBV7-2 to TRBJ2-5, with 7 nucleotides matching TRBD2. Trimming cost V 0 bases and J 5 bases; bases outside gene matches: 18. The CDR3 extends over 19 amino acids. Germline CDR1 reads SGHTA; CDR2 reads FQGNSA. CDR3 loop: CASSLARPGGLLSLETQYF. For the CDR3, the DNA is TGTGCCAGCAGCTTAGCTCGGCCGGGAGGTCTTTTGTCGCTGGAGACCCAGTACTTC.